These 10 T cell receptor beta chains came from one sample sequenced in a study of blood T cell repertoires in COVID-19. Some clones are missing from TCRdb's copy, which holds only in-frame ones; the method was immunoSEQ multiplex PCR. The sample has under 250,000 clones, approximately 86% seen once; the top ten hold more than 5.5%. Material: peripheral blood. All receptors derive from a human donor in a cohort sampled during active COVID-19.

The rearrangement links TRBV27 to TRBJ2-5, with 9 bases lining up with TRBD1. Germline CDR1 reads MNHEY; CDR2 reads SMNVEV (reference sequence). V was clipped by 1 base and J by 5 bases; unmatched bases: 11. There are 17 residues in the CDR3. CDR3 nucleotide sequence: TGTGCCAGCAGTTTATTCCTTACAGGGGGCGCTAAGGAGACCCAGTACTTC. As protein: CASSLFLTGGAKETQYF.

The genes are TRBV19 and TRBJ2-3; D is undetermined. The germline CDR1 and CDR2 sequences are LNHDA and SQIVND (reference sequence). CDR3 length: 16 residues. V was cut by 4 bases and J by 4 bases, with 18 bases left in between. The CDR3 region is CASSRWPSLPPDTQYF. In nucleotides, the CDR3 is TGTGCCAGTAGTAGGTGGCCCTCCCTTCCACCAGATACGCAGTATTTT.

The rearrangement uses TRBV27 and TRBJ2-1, with TRBD2 matching over 11 bases. Per the germline V gene, CDR1 is MNHEY and CDR2 is SMNVEV (reference sequence). The CDR3 contains 17 residues. J was trimmed by 7 bases and V by 2 bases; bases with no gene match: 10. CDR3 nucleotide sequence: TGTGCCAGCAGTTTAAGGGTAGCGGGAGGGATTTCAAATGAGCAGTTCTTC. It translates to CASSLRVAGGISNEQFF.

The rearrangement uses TRBV21-1 and TRBJ2-2; TRBD1 is taken as the D call from the table, unchecked against the DNA. TRBV21-1 is termed a pseudogene. The CDR3 has 17 amino acids. The CDR3 loop is CASSLRGTGGVTGELFF. The CDR3 coding sequence is TGTGCCAGCAGCCTGCGGGGGACAGGGGGCGTCACCGGGGAGCTGTTTTTT.

The chain combines TRBV2 with TRBJ2-1, with 10 bases fitting TRBD2. The junction had 13 bases not matched to a gene; V was cut back by 7 bases and J by 7 bases. This CDR3 is built from 16 residues. CDR1 SNHLY and CDR2 FYNNEI come from the germline V gene. CDR3 bases: TGTGCCAGCACCGAGGGACGAGCGGGGGGGCAGAATGAGCAGTTCTTC. Translating it yields CASTEGRAGGQNEQFF. The whole variable domain, remainder taken from reference TRBV2 and TRBJ2-1, is EPEVTQTPSHQVTQMGQEVILRCVPISNHLYFYWYRQILGQKVEFLVSFYNNEISEKSEIFDDQFSVERPDGSNFTLKIRSTKLEDSAMYFCASTEGRAGGQNEQFFGPGTRLTVL.

This clone showed up just once. The CDR3 bases are TGCGCCAGCAGCTTCCAGGACAGCCCGCCCTCCTACGAGCAGTACTTC. Its protein product is CASSFQDSPPSYEQYF. The chain recombines TRBV5-1 with TRBJ2-7; D might be TRBD1 (6 bases). Germline values: CDR1 SGHRS, CDR2 YFSETQ. The CDR3 sequence is 16 residues long. V was shortened by 2 bases and J by 0 bases, with 15 bases between the two germline ends.

J is TRBJ1-2 and V is TRBV19; weak D call: TRBD1 (6 bases). In germline, CDR1 is LNHDA, CDR2 SQIVND (reference sequence). The V gene lost 2 bases and the J gene lost 3 bases, with 10 bases spanning the gap. The CDR3 runs 14 residues. The CDR3 region has the DNA TGTGCCAGTAGTATACAGGGGTCTTACTATGGCTACACCTTC. It encodes CASSIQGSYYGYTF. The whole variable domain, remainder taken from reference TRBV19 and TRBJ1-2, is DGGITQSPKYLFRKEGQNVTLSCEQNLNHDAMYWYRQDPGQGLRLIYYSQIVNDFQKGDIAEGYSVSREKKESFPLTVTSAQKNPTAFYLCASSIQGSYYGYTFGSGTRLTVV.

The CDR3 DNA follows: TGCGCCAGCAGCACCCCTTCCAGGGGTAACACCGGGGAGCTGTTTTTT. It is translated as CASSTPSRGNTGELFF. The chain combines TRBV5-1 with TRBJ2-2; possibly TRBD1 for D (6 bases). Germline V gene data show CDR1 as SGHRS and CDR2 as YFSETQ. This CDR3 is 16 amino acids long. V was pared by 4 bases and J by 2 bases, with 15 bases between.

The V and J genes are TRBV27 and TRBJ2-2; 13 nucleotides match TRBD2. Germline loops: CDR1 MNHEY, CDR2 SMNVEV (reference sequence). The CDR3 has 17 residues. J gave up 6 bases and V 3 bases, and 7 bases lay outside the gene matches. Written as DNA, the CDR3 is TGTGCCAGCAGTTTCTCCGGGACTAGCGGGACTTCCGGGGAGCTGTTTTTT. Its translation is CASSFSGTSGTSGELFF.

The CDR3 loop is CASSLEPEQEAFF. CDR3 DNA: TGTGCCAGCAGCTTGGAGCCTGAGCAAGAAGCTTTCTTT. The rearrangement links TRBV5-4 to TRBJ1-1; D is unresolved. Germline V gene sequence: CDR1 SGHNT, CDR2 YYREEE (reference sequence). The V and J ends lost 0 bases and 8 bases respectively, with 11 bases between them. The CDR3 consists of 13 residues.